These 21 T cell receptor beta chains share one sample of origin, sequenced in a study of identical twins. TCRdb analysed the 5' RACE reads with MiXCR anew, one entry per CDR3 protein. The sample records some 900,000 distinct CDR3 sequences, roughly an eighth being singletons. The sample was also reused in another study, on yellow fever vaccine responses in identical twins.

The specimen sequenced was PBMCs. These receptors came from a young woman in good health.

The CDR3 protein is CASSSTRGPAYEQYF. In DNA form, the CDR3 reads TGTGCCAGCAGCTCGACCAGGGGTCCTGCCTACGAGCAGTACTTC. This chain links TRBV28 with TRBJ2-7; D might be TRBD1 (6 bases). The V gene lost 6 bases and the J gene lost 2 bases, with 17 bases spanning the gap. Germline lookup yields CDR1 MDHEN and CDR2 SYDVKM. CDR3 length: 15 residues.

This clonotype was observed many times. The CDR3 DNA reads TGTGCCAGCAGACTCGCGACAAAGGCGGGGACCGGGGAGCTGTTTTTT. It specifies CASRLATKAGTGELFF. This chain links TRBV6-5 with TRBJ2-2; weak D call: TRBD2 (6 bases). Germline loops: CDR1 MNHEY, CDR2 SVGAGI. V was pared by 6 bases and J by 5 bases, with 19 bases between. The CDR3 sequence is 16 residues long.

This clonotype was counted only a few times. An end of the junction differs from the germline gene, which may be a read error. The chain has TRBV12-3 or TRBV12-4 and TRBJ2-5; 13 bases align to TRBD2. CDR3 size: 15 residues. The CDR3 bases are TGCGCCAGCAGCTCCGGGACTAGCGGGGTGGAGACCCAGTACTTC. Translation gives CASSSGTSGVETQYF.

This clonotype was picked up a small number of times. The V gene is TRBV7-8, the J gene TRBJ2-3; the match to TRBD2 covers 9 bases. Germline V gene lookup returns CDR1 SGHVS and CDR2 FQNEAQ. The CDR3 has 16 amino acids. Losses at the gene ends were 1 base for V and 2 bases for J; bases not matched to a gene: 4. The CDR3 DNA is TGTGCCAGCAGCTTAGGACTAGCGGTGATCACAGATACGCAGTATTTT. It translates to CASSLGLAVITDTQYF.

The chain employs TRBV24-1 and TRBJ2-1; D may be TRBD1 or TRBD2 (5 bases each). This CDR3 is built from 13 residues. Between the trimmed V and J ends, which lost 6 bases and 9 bases, there was a span of 14 bases. Germline assignment: CDR1 KGHDR and CDR2 SFDVKD. The CDR3, as DNA: TGTGCCACCAGTTCAGGGAGCCCGGGTGAGCAGTTCTTC. The encoded protein is CATSSGSPGEQFF.

This clonotype was found a few times. The chain employs TRBV11-2 and TRBJ2-1; TRBD1 is a possible D gene (5 bases). This CDR3 contains 14 residues. V was trimmed by 6 bases and J by 4 bases, leaving 13 bases between them. Germline CDR1 is SGHAT and CDR2 is FQNNGV. Written as DNA, the CDR3 is TGTGCCAGCAGTCGTGACGACAGTTACAATGAGCAGTTCTTC. Translated, it gives CASSRDDSYNEQFF.

V and J are TRBV5-1 and TRBJ2-1, with TRBD2 matching 8 bases. Germline CDR1 reads SGHRS; CDR2 reads YFSETQ. V dropped 2 bases and J dropped 10; count of bases not matched to a gene: 8. This CDR3 comprises 14 residues. Here the CDR3 reads CASSFSREVGEQFF. DNA for the CDR3: TGCGCCAGCAGCTTCTCGCGGGAGGTCGGGGAGCAGTTCTTC.

A few counts support this clonotype. This chain joins TRBV19 and TRBJ2-1; TRBD2 matches at 9 bases. V shed 5 bases and J 10 bases; nucleotides not matched to a gene: 9. The germline V gene encodes CDR1 LNHDA and CDR2 SQIVND (reference sequence). This CDR3 spans 14 amino acids. CDR3 residues: CASSYVAGVSEQFF. In DNA form, the CDR3 reads TGTGCCAGTAGTTATGTAGCGGGAGTATCCGAGCAGTTCTTC.

This clonotype was detected many times. CDR3 region: CASSLVGPSSYNEQFF. In nucleotides, the CDR3 is TGCGCCAGCAGCTTGGTGGGGCCCAGCTCCTACAATGAGCAGTTCTTC. The chain has TRBV5-1 and TRBJ2-1, with D tentatively TRBD1 (5 bases). This CDR3 region has 16 residues. Trimming removed 0 bases at V and 0 bases at J, with 10 bases between. Germline loops: CDR1 SGHRS, CDR2 YFSETQ.

The rearrangement uses TRBV7-6 and TRBJ1-3; TRBD1 matches 8 bases. The germline CDR1 and CDR2 sequences are SGHVS and FNYEAQ. V was clipped by 6 bases and J by 0 bases; unmatched bases: 4. The CDR3 is made up of 15 amino acids. CDR3 coding DNA: TGTGCCAGCAGAGACAGGGGTTCCTCTGGAAACACCATATATTTT. Amino acid sequence: CASRDRGSSGNTIYF.

This clonotype was observed a handful of times. The rearrangement links TRBV5-1 to TRBJ1-1; TRBD1 might be the D (6 bases). Trimming shortened V by 3 bases and J by 1 base, and 10 bases separated the two germline ends. CDR1 and CDR2 from the germline V gene are SGHRS and YFSETQ. This CDR3 comprises 14 residues. The CDR3 nucleotides read TGCGCCAGCAGCTACCTGACAGGGAACACTGAAGCTTTCTTT. Its protein product is CASSYLTGNTEAFF.

The J gene is TRBJ1-6, the V gene TRBV2; D gene uncertain. Looked up from germline, CDR1 is SNHLY and CDR2 is FYNNEI. Trimming stripped 3 bases from V and 4 bases from J, with 7 bases between. The CDR3 has 14 residues. CDR3 sequence: CASSDQAYNSPLHF. DNA for the CDR3: TGTGCCAGCAGTGACCAGGCTTATAATTCACCCCTCCACTTT. The whole variable domain, remainder taken from reference TRBV2 and TRBJ1-6, is EPEVTQTPSHQVTQMGQEVILRCVPISNHLYFYWYRQILGQKVEFLVSFYNNEISEKSEIFDDQFSVERPDGSNFTLKIRSTKLEDSAMYFCASSDQAYNSPLHFGNGTRLTVT.

This clonotype was detected only a few times. The chain combines TRBV10-2 with TRBJ1-5; unclear D gene. Trimming stripped 0 bases from V and 4 bases from J, with 13 bases between. Germline CDR1 WSHSY, CDR2 SAAADI. The CDR3 loop spans 16 amino acids. The CDR3 nucleotides read TGCGCCAGCAGTGAGTCGTCGGGCTTTGGGAATCAGCCCCAGCATTTT. As protein: CASSESSGFGNQPQHF.

This clonotype was seen many times. V is TRBV20-1 and J is TRBJ1-2; 8 bases match TRBD1. Germline lookup yields CDR1 DFQATT and CDR2 SNEGSKA (reference sequence). V trimming: 1 base; J trimming: 6 bases; junction bases outside the gene matches: 13. CDR3 length: 16 amino acids. Written as DNA, the CDR3 is TGCAGTGCTAGAGGGGCAGGGGGCGGCTTTTATGATGGCTACACCTTC. Protein sequence: CSARGAGGGFYDGYTF.

The sample holds a few counts of this clonotype. This rearrangement joins TRBV27 to TRBJ2-1; 7 bases align to TRBD1. This CDR3 has 17 residues. Germline V gene lookup returns CDR1 MNHEY and CDR2 SMNVEV (reference sequence). V shed 5 bases and J 2 bases; nucleotides not matched to a gene: 12. Here the CDR3 reads CASSALSTGVTYNEQFF. The DNA of the CDR3 is TGTGCCAGCAGTGCGCTAAGCACAGGGGTAACCTACAATGAGCAGTTCTTC.

This sequence joins TRBV7-9 and TRBJ2-5; D not resolved. CDR1 is SEHNR, CDR2 FQNEAQ, per germline (reference sequence). Trimming shortened V by 3 bases and J by 2 bases, and 13 bases separated the two germline ends. The length of the CDR3 is 15 residues. DNA for the CDR3: TGTGCCAGCAGCTTTTTGCGGATAGGACAAGAGACCCAGTACTTC. This gives the protein CASSFLRIGQETQYF.

The table lists this clonotype with a few counts. This chain uses TRBV20-1 with TRBJ1-6; D is undetermined. The V gene lost 0 bases and the J gene lost 0 bases, with 12 bases spanning the gap. The CDR3 is 17 residues long. The germline CDR1 and CDR2 sequences are DFQATT and SNEGSKA (reference sequence). The CDR3 nucleotides are TGCAGTGCTAGAGATCAGCAGGTCTACTCCTATAATTCACCCCTCCACTTT. Amino acids: CSARDQQVYSYNSPLHF.

This chain links TRBV3-1 with TRBJ2-5; 9 bases match TRBD2. This CDR3 has 15 amino acids. Germline-derived CDR1 and CDR2 are LGHDT and YNNKEL (reference sequence). The V and J ends lost 0 bases and 5 bases, in that order; junction bases with no gene match: 4. CDR3: CASSQDASGVETQYF. The CDR3 DNA sequence: TGTGCCAGCAGCCAAGATGCTAGCGGGGTTGAGACCCAGTACTTC.

The V and J genes are TRBV10-3 and TRBJ2-3; D perhaps matches TRBD2 (5 bases). This CDR3 is built from 12 residues. Germline V gene sequence: CDR1 ENHRY, CDR2 SYGVKD. Trimming shortened V by 6 bases and J by 5 bases, and 9 bases separated the two germline ends. The CDR3 nucleotides are TGTGCCATCAGCACGGGGAGAGATACGCAGTATTTT. Translation gives CAISTGRDTQYF.

A few counts support this clonotype. This chain uses TRBV5-6 with TRBJ2-7; possible D gene TRBD1, 6 bases. The germline V and J ends were trimmed by 2 bases and 3 bases, with 12 bases remaining between them. The CDR3 covers 14 residues. Germline-derived CDR1 and CDR2 are SGHDT and YYEEEE. This CDR3 reads CASSFTGSYYEQYF. The CDR3 nucleotides read TGTGCCAGCAGCTTCACAGGGTCCTACTACGAGCAGTACTTC.

This sequence joins TRBV24-1 and TRBJ2-3; D call uncertain. This CDR3 comprises 13 residues. Trimming took off 8 bases at V and 3 bases at J, with 11 bases between the two ends. CDR1 and CDR2 from the germline V gene are KGHDR and SFDVKD. In nucleotides, the CDR3 is TGTGCCACCACATCAACTACTACAGATACGCAGTATTTT. As protein: CATTSTTTDTQYF.